This TCR beta chain stems from a study of shared clonotypes between healthy human individuals (dated by TCRdb to about 2020). Notes on the research overall: The cohort included three men and a couple of women between 18 and 49 years of age. To estimate repertoire size and how much clonotypes are shared between individuals, the study performed deep sequencing of blood TCR repertoires from five healthy adults. To increase sequencing depth and limit assay-specific biases, different laboratories used diverse techniques to prepare libraries and sequence TCR repertoires. Between about 0.9 and 10 billion PBMCs per donor were obtained by leukapheresis.

Donors were healthy HIV-negative adults with no recently reported acute infections or vaccinations. Every donor was a Caucasian adult living in Nashville, Tennessee, USA. For unsorted samples, some 100 million PBMCs were counted and genomic DNA was extracted with the QIAamp DNA Blood Mini kit. After blood collection by leukapheresis, PBMCs were isolated using Ficoll-Histopaque density gradient centrifugation and then cryopreserved in the vapor phase of liquid nitrogen. The full study reports these points: Sampling was limited to blood, and TCR repertoires in tissue likely differ from TCR repertoires in blood. The small number of donors limited the genetic and exposure-history diversity represented. Based on pairwise subsampling, the degree of clonotype sharing among donors was expected to be affected by sequencing depth.

As to this clone: This clone's antigen is unknown. Base qualities were left out, and no much larger clone turns up one base away.

V and J are truncated by 4 bases and 3 bases respectively, leaving an intervening sequence of 13 bases. Inclusive of the bounding cysteine and phenylalanine, the CDR3 is 14 residues long. Just the 42-base CDR3 DNA is kept, in frame starting at base 1. The germline V gene (reference sequence) gives CDR1 as SGHKS and CDR2 as YYEKEE. Using the deep immunoSEQ assay, TCR CDR3 regions were amplified from genomic DNA by multiplex PCR. Genomic DNA extracted from each cell subset was distributed evenly over all wells of several immunoSEQ 96-well plates, and each plate served as one replicate. For unsorted PBMC, 250 to 300 ng genomic DNA, equal to 32,000 or so T cell genomes, was loaded into each replicate PCR. Genomic DNA from unsorted PBMC was sequenced over ten immunoSEQ deep assay plates. The purified libraries were quantified using a Qubit 3.0 fluorometer, sized with a Bioanalyzer 2100, and then quantified again using the KAPA Library Quantification kit. A separate single-read 150-cycle Illumina NextSeq 550 flow cell was used to sequence each immunoSEQ 96-well plate. Regarding the original processing steps: Because the immunoSEQ output included only junctional sequences and no quality scores, the filtering could not be the same as the filtering used for full-length reads. Sequences were annotated with PyIR, a Python wrapper for IgBLAST v1.9, using IMGT germline references to assign V/J genes and CDR3. Any read was removed if the V/J assignment was weak (E-value above 1e-6), the CDR3 was missing, or the read contained stop codons, out-of-frame junctions, or ambiguous translated residues. A V3J clonotype was defined by an identical inferred V gene, J gene, and CDR3 amino acid sequence. To compute the percentage overlap between repertoires, the number of shared unique clonotypes was divided by the size of the smaller repertoire. Repertoire richness was assessed with RTK rarefaction, the Chao1 estimator, and Recon v2.1 estimates of unobserved clonotypes. The immuneACCESS repertoire file appears here via TCRdb, limited to in-frame rearrangements. These files lack a portion of the clones; in checked studies, under half of the deficit traces to unresolved V genes, and the cause of the others is not known. The V and J calls and the clone size are those of that table, but D and trimming were determined from the DNA. The sample records 470,000 or so clones, 81% of which are singletons. The ten most abundant clones make up more than 9.5% of the sample.

This receptor chain uses TRBV5-5 and TRBJ1-1, with no confidently assigned D gene. This clonotype originated in a middle-aged woman in good health. Some clones in this sample may be carry-over from other donors' samples. The sample taken for sequencing was PBMCs. The sequenced DNA is TGTGCCAGCAGCCTACTTCCGCGGGACACTGAAGCTTTCTTT. Its protein reads: CASSLLPRDTEAFF.